This T cell receptor beta chain is from a study of blood T cell repertoires in COVID-19. The assay was immunoSEQ multiplex PCR, and TCRdb's table has in-frame clones only and misses some. This table has about 180,000 clones, 80% to 90% appearing once. Each participant's cohort was designated according to participant-reported clinical history. This CDR3 comprises 16 residues. Germline lookup yields CDR1 SGHRS and CDR2 YFSETQ. The J segment lost 7 bases and the V segment lost 1 base, leaving 9 bases of the junction unmatched. The origin of this receptor is a woman between 18 and 29 years old who had recovered from COVID-19. Sequencing input: PBMCs or T cells enriched from blood (not recorded which). V gene TRBV5-1 combines with J gene TRBJ2-1; 9 positions agree with TRBD2. In DNA, the CDR3 is TGCGCCAGCAGCTTGTTAGCGGGAGCTGGTACAAATGAGCAGTTCTTC. Translation: CASSLLAGAGTNEQFF.